This record looks at one T cell receptor beta chain sequence and its context. The data belong to a study of CD8 T cells in Susac syndrome. Sequencing of TCR beta was performed on blood CD8+ T cells and on blood CD4+ T cells. Both CD4+ and CD8+ T cells were negatively isolated, and TEMRA cells underwent FACS enrichment. Trimming took off 2 bases at V and 7 bases at J, with 5 bases between the two ends. The CDR3 is 12 residues long. Per the germline V gene, CDR1 is SEHNR and CDR2 is FQNEAQ (reference sequence). Random hexamers were used to reverse transcribe an amount of roughly 0.45 to 1 ug RNA. With immunoSEQ multiplex PCR, TCR beta CDR3 was amplified across 54 Vbeta and 13 Jbeta. TCRdb analysed the immunoSEQ multiplex PCR reads with MiXCR anew, one entry per CDR3 protein. The sample lists 150,000 to 200,000 distinct CDR3 sequences; around 93% were seen once.

The rearrangement links TRBV7-9 to TRBJ1-4; D is unclear. Sequencing was done on a sample of CD4+ T cells from PBMCs. The receptor comes from a human donor in good health. The CDR3 loop reads CASSLHTEKLFF. In DNA form, the CDR3 reads TGTGCCAGCAGCTTACACACTGAAAAACTGTTTTTT.